This is a list of T cell receptor beta chains from one sample in a study of T cell repertoires in cytomegalovirus infection. MiXCR, run by TCRdb on the reads, gives a single entry per CDR3 protein. The sample lists around 530,000 distinct CDR3 sequences; about 26% were seen once. Sample: PBMCs. These receptors all come from a human donor in good health (CMV status not recorded). Some clones in this sample may be carry-over from other donors' samples. Both conserved end residues are part of each CDR3.

j_gene	len	v_gene	CDR3aa
TRBJ2-1	16	TRBV7-2	CASSLVAGGAYNEQFF
TRBJ1-2	14	TRBV24-1	CATSDGGAVYGYTF
TRBJ1-1	15	TRBV7-6	CASSFGPGGDTEAFF
TRBJ2-1	15	TRBV6-2/TRBV6-3	CASSNSGRRSHEQFF
TRBJ2-4	14	TRBV11-3	CASSWGSIKNIQYF
TRBJ1-4	15	TRBV5-4	CASSLSAGDSEKLFF
TRBJ1-4	14	TRBV18	CASSPPGSNEKLFF
TRBJ1-6	12	TRBV2	CASRPRASPLHF
TRBJ2-2	15	TRBV6-5	CASSGRTINTGELFF
TRBJ2-3	16	TRBV12-5	CASGLVVPPGRDTQYF
TRBJ1-5	15	TRBV25-1	CASSDTGNSNQPQHF
TRBJ2-7	13	TRBV28	CASWDRVLGEQYF
TRBJ2-1	15	TRBV6-2/TRBV6-3	CASSYGLADYNEQFF
TRBJ2-5	14	TRBV7-2	CASSLDSGIETQYF
TRBJ1-5	13	TRBV6-1	CASNDLSNQPQHF
TRBJ1-1	15	TRBV6-1	CASSYETGGGTEAFF
TRBJ2-7	14	TRBV19	CASSSPGHTYEQYF
TRBJ2-2	14	TRBV6-2/TRBV6-3	CASLEGGRTGELFF
TRBJ2-5	15	TRBV7-8	CASAQTRGSQETQYF
TRBJ2-1	16	TRBV7-6	CASSFTGTSSYNEQFF